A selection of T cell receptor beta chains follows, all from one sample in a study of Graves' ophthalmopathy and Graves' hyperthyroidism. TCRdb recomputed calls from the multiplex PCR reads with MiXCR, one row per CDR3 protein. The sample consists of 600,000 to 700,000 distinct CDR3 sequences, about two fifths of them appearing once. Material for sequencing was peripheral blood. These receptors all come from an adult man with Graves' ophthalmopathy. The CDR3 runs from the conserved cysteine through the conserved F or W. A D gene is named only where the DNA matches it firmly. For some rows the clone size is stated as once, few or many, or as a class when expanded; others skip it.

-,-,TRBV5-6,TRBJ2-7,TGTGCCAGCAGCTTGCGGCGGATGGGGGGCGAGCAGTACTTC,CASSLRRMGGEQYF
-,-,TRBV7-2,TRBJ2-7,TGTGCCGGCAGCTTAGCTCGCTACGAGCAGTACTTC,CAGSLARYEQYF
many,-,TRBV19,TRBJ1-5,TGTGCCAGTAGTATAGTCTACGAGGGCGCGGGCAATCAGCCCCAGCATTTT,CASSIVYEGAGNQPQHF
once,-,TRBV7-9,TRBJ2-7,TGCGCCAGCAGCTCGCCGGGACACACGGGGTTCGAGCAGTACTTC,CASSSPGHTGFEQYF
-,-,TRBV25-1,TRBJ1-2,TGTGCCAGCAGTGCCTGGGGGCAATATGACGGCTACACCTTC,CASSAWGQYDGYTF
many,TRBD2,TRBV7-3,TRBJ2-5,TGTGCCAGCAGCCGGATAGCGGGGGAGACCCAGTACTTC,CASSRIAGETQYF
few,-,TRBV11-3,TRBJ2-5,TGTGCCTGGAGAAACCCGTGGGGAGAAGAGACCCAGTACTTC,CAWRNPWGEETQYF
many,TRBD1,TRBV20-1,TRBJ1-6,TGCAGTGCTAGGACCGGGACAGACAATTCACCCCTCCACTTT,CSARTGTDNSPLHF
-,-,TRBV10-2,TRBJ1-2,TGCGCCAGCAGCCAACGCGGGGAGCGGCGTGGCTACACCTTC,CASSQRGERRGYTF
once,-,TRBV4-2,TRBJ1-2,TGTGCCAGCAGCCAAGATCTGGGCGGGACTCTCTATGGCTACACCTTC,CASSQDLGGTLYGYTF
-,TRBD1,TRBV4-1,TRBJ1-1,TGTGCCAGCAGCCACCACGGACAGGCCCCCTACACTGAAGCTTTCTTT,CASSHHGQAPYTEAFF
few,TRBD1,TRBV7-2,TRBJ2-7,TGTGCCAGCAGCTTGGGGACCCGGGACAGACCCTACGTAGAGCAGTACTTC,CASSLGTRDRPYVEQYF
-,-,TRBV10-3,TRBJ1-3,TGTGCCAGCAGTTCCGCCGAGGCGAGTGGAAACACCATATATTTT,CASSSAEASGNTIYF
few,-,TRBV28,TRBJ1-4,TGTGCCAGCAGTTTAAGGGAGGAGGATGAAAAACTGTTTTTT,CASSLREEDEKLFF
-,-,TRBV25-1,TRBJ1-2,TGTGCCAGCAGTCCAAGGGGGACGGACTACACCTTC,CASSPRGTDYTF
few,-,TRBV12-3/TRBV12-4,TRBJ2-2,TGTGCCAGCAGCTGGGGTGGTGTGGAGCTGTTTTTT,CASSWGGVELFF
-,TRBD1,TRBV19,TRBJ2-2,TGTGCCGCGGAAGGGACAGTGAACACCGGGGAGCTGTTTTTT,CAAEGTVNTGELFF
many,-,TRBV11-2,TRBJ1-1,TGTGCCAGCAGCTTTCAAGGATGGTACACTGAAGCTTTCTTT,CASSFQGWYTEAFF
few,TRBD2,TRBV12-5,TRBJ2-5,TGTGCTAGTGGTTTGGGACTAGCGGAGGGGGAGACCCAGTACTTC,CASGLGLAEGETQYF
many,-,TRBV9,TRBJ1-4,TGTGCCAGCAGCGTAGGAGGGGGGCTCAATGAAAAACTGTTTTTT,CASSVGGGLNEKLFF
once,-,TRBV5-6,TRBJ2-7,TGTGCCAGCAGCTTGGGGGGGACGAACACCGGGGAGCAGTACTTC,CASSLGGTNTGEQYF
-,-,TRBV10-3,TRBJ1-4,TGTGCCATCAGTTACTCGACAGACCAAAATGAAAAACTGTTTTTT,CAISYSTDQNEKLFF